Following are 3 T cell receptor beta chains from one sample sequenced in a study of CD8+CD57+ T cells in acquired aplastic anemia. Flow cytometry had shown expanded CD8+CD57+ cells in the patients chosen for sequencing. Genomic DNA was employed as the template in profiling TCR beta VDJ and CDR3. TCRdb used MiXCR to reprocess the reads, holding one entry per CDR3 protein. The sample includes around 180,000 distinct CDR3 sequences, around 50% of them seen just once. Material for sequencing was sorted CD4+, CD8+, or CD8+CD57+ T cells (not recorded which) from PBMCs. All receptors derive from a human donor with aplastic anemia.

The table lists this clonotype with a few counts. The chain couples TRBV20-1 to TRBJ2-5; D is possibly TRBD1 (5 bases). The V gene lost 6 bases and the J gene lost 4 bases, with 9 bases spanning the gap. This CDR3 contains 11 residues. Germline assignment: CDR1 DFQATT and CDR2 SNEGSKA (reference sequence). CDR3 loop: CSAPQGETQYF. The CDR3 DNA follows: TGCAGTGCCCCTCAGGGAGAGACCCAGTACTTC.

A single count supports this clonotype. The rearrangement uses TRBV2 and TRBJ1-1; D possibly corresponds to TRBD1 (5 bases). From germline, CDR1 is SNHLY and CDR2 FYNNEI. V was clipped by 9 bases and J by 5 bases, with 16 bases between them. The CDR3 is 13 residues long. For the CDR3, the DNA is TGTGCCAGTGTCGTGGGGGGTCATACTGAAGCTTTCTTT. Translating it yields CASVVGGHTEAFF.

This chain links TRBV7-6 with TRBJ2-7; D might be TRBD2 (5 bases). CDR1 is SGHVS and CDR2 is FNYEAQ in the germline V gene. The CDR3 is made up of 12 amino acids. The V end was cut by 1 base, the J end by 6 bases, with 7 bases between. CDR3 coding DNA: TGTGCCAGCAGCTTAGTGGGGAGCGAGCAGTACTTC. It is translated as CASSLVGSEQYF.